This T cell receptor (beta chain) appears in the sequencing data of a study of spatial heterogeneity in lung cancer. The CDR3 has 15 amino acids. CDR1 is ENHRY and CDR2 is SYGVKD in the germline V gene. V dropped 4 bases and J dropped 3; count of bases not matched to a gene: 7. This clonotype was counted a few times. MiXCR, run by TCRdb on the 5' RACE reads, gives a single entry per CDR3 protein. This sample has around 92,000 distinct CDR3 sequences, with approximately 12% found just once. Time point here: sample taken at primary tumor resection. The chain recombines TRBV10-3 with TRBJ2-7, with 9 bases aligning to TRBD1. This sequence was found in a male donor with early-stage non-small cell lung cancer. The source material was PBMCs, sampled at surgery. In DNA, the CDR3 is TGTGCCATCAGTGGGGAGGGACAGGGTTTCTACGAGCAGTACTTC. Its protein product is CAISGEGQGFYEQYF.